A single sample gave rise to the 32 T cell receptor beta chains below, sequenced in a study of neurological immune-mediated disorders. The time point was: longitudinal time-point 2. Each CDR3 protein gets one entry after TCRdb re-called the 5' RACE reads with MiXCR. The profile shows some 87,000 distinct CDR3 sequences, more than 5% of them singletons. The sequenced material came from PBMCs. The source is a woman aged 60-75 years with multiple sclerosis.

The chain carries TRBV5-6 and TRBJ1-3, with a possible D match to TRBD1 (5 bases). Trimming left V 4 bases short and J 0 bases short, with 20 bases between. The CDR3 runs 18 residues. Germline V gives CDR1 SGHDT, CDR2 YYEEEE. The DNA of the CDR3 is TGTGCCAGCAGCAGCACGGGGGGACGGTCGAGCTCTGGAAACACCATATATTTT. This sequence encodes CASSSTGGRSSSGNTIYF.

This clonotype has ten or more counts. The genes are TRBV5-6 and TRBJ2-7; maybe TRBD2 (6 bases). The ends were cut back, 2 bases at V and 3 bases at J, with 12 bases in the middle. The CDR3 loop spans 14 amino acids. In germline, CDR1 is SGHDT, CDR2 YYEEEE. The CDR3 is CASSLPSGVYEQYF. The CDR3 DNA is TGTGCCAGCAGCTTACCCTCGGGGGTCTACGAGCAGTACTTC.

This clonotype was counted ten times or more. The genes are TRBV11-2 and TRBJ1-4, with D maybe TRBD1 (6 bases). V lost 7 bases and J 7 bases, leaving 16 bases between the germline ends. The CDR3 runs to 14 residues. CDR1 is SGHAT and CDR2 is FQNNGV in the germline V gene. CDR3 in amino acids: CASTQLGTTEKLFF. In DNA, the CDR3 is TGTGCCAGCACCCAGCTGGGGACAACTGAAAAACTGTTTTTT.

This clonotype was observed many times. The rearrangement joins TRBV7-2 to TRBJ1-1; possible D gene TRBD1, 5 bases. Germline CDR1 and CDR2: SGHTA and FQGNSA. The CDR3 has 16 amino acids. The V and J ends lost 5 bases and 4 bases respectively, with 20 bases between them. The CDR3 sequence: CASSPISGTGGTEAFF. The CDR3, as DNA: TGTGCCAGCAGCCCAATTTCAGGTACTGGGGGCACTGAAGCTTTCTTT.

This clonotype was counted ten times or more. The rearrangement uses TRBV5-1 and TRBJ2-1, with D perhaps being TRBD1 or TRBD2 (5 bases each). Germline V CDR1 and CDR2: SGHRS, YFSETQ. The CDR3 is 18 residues long. Deletions cut 4 bases from V and 9 bases from J, with 29 bases between. The CDR3: CASSHTNLSRDARVEQFF. In DNA form, the CDR3 reads TGCGCCAGCAGCCATACAAACCTATCCCGGGACGCCCGGGTTGAGCAGTTCTTC. Full variable domain (outside the CDR3, taken from reference TRBV5-1 and TRBJ2-1): KAGVTQTPRYLIKTRGQQVTLSCSPISGHRSVSWYQQTPGQGLQFLFEYFSETQRNKGNFPGRFSGRQFSNSRSEMNVSTLELGDSALYLCASSHTNLSRDARVEQFFGPGTRLTVL.

The chain employs TRBV11-2 and TRBJ1-6, with 9 bases identical to TRBD1. The germline V gene encodes CDR1 SGHAT and CDR2 FQNNGV. This CDR3 has 13 amino acids. Trimming cost V 8 bases and J 9 bases; bases outside gene matches: 5. CDR3 protein: CASSGTGFSPLHF. CDR3 nucleotides: TGTGCCAGCTCCGGGACAGGGTTTTCACCCCTCCACTTT.

At least ten counts were recorded for this clonotype. This sequence joins TRBV4-1 and TRBJ1-6; 8 bases line up with TRBD1. CDR3 length: 17 amino acids. J gave up 2 bases and V 1 base, and 4 bases lay outside the gene matches. The germline gives CDR1 MGHRA, CDR2 YSYEKL. CDR3 DNA sequence: TGCGCCAGCAGCCAAGCAGGGGGCCCTCCCTATAATTCACCCCTCCACTTT. Protein product: CASSQAGGPPYNSPLHF.

This clonotype appeared many times. The rearrangement joins TRBV15 to TRBJ2-7; TRBD1 aligns across 7 bases. In germline, CDR1 is LNHNV, CDR2 YYDKDF (reference sequence). The CDR3 is made up of 20 amino acids. The V segment lost 0 bases and the J segment 4 bases; nucleotides outside the gene matches: 21. The CDR3 region is CATSRDGRTGPMDRRYEQYF. CDR3 sequence (DNA): TGTGCCACCAGCAGAGATGGAAGGACAGGTCCCATGGACAGGAGATACGAGCAGTACTTC.

The chain carries TRBV20-1 and TRBJ1-2, with D maybe TRBD1 (6 bases). Germline CDR1 and CDR2: DFQATT and SNEGSKA (reference sequence). The length of the CDR3 is 15 residues. Between the trimmed V and J ends, which lost 0 bases and 1 base, there was a span of 12 bases. CDR3 sequence: CSARDLAGDNYGYTF. The CDR3 nucleotides read TGCAGTGCTAGAGATCTGGCAGGGGATAACTATGGCTACACCTTC.

There are many counts of this clonotype. This rearrangement joins TRBV7-6 to TRBJ1-1; D remains unclear. Germline V CDR1 and CDR2: SGHVS, FNYEAQ. CDR3 length: 14 amino acids. V was trimmed by 1 base and J by 3 bases, leaving 9 bases between them. CDR3 DNA sequence: TGTGCCAGCAGCTTAGATGTGGGTGACACTGAAGCTTTCTTT. This encodes CASSLDVGDTEAFF.

The chain employs TRBV6-4 and TRBJ1-2; 7 nucleotides agree with TRBD1. The length of the CDR3 is 19 residues. The V gene's germline CDR1 is MRHNA and CDR2 SNTAGT. V lost 3 bases to trimming and J lost 6 bases; unmatched junction nucleotides: 22. CDR3 residues: CASSEGGMDPTGRINGYTF. The CDR3 bases are TGTGCCAGCAGTGAGGGAGGAATGGATCCGACAGGGCGAATCAATGGCTACACCTTC.

The chain links TRBV18 to TRBJ1-2; possible D gene TRBD1, 6 bases. Germline V gene sequence: CDR1 KGHSH, CDR2 LQKENI. The CDR3 sequence is 14 residues long. The V gene lost 3 bases and the J gene lost 4 bases, with 12 bases spanning the gap. CDR3 region: CASSPGGQIYGYTF. Written as DNA, the CDR3 is TGTGCCAGCTCACCGGGGGGGCAGATCTATGGCTACACCTTC. Using reference TRBV18 and TRBJ1-2 for the parts outside the CDR3, the full variable domain is NAGVMQNPRHLVRRRGQEARLRCSPMKGHSHVYWYRQLPEEGLKFMVYLQKENIIDESGMPKERFSAEFPKEGPSILRIQQVVRGDSAAYFCASSPGGQIYGYTFGSGTRLTVV.

This clonotype has at least ten counts. This chain connects TRBV9 to TRBJ1-2; D unclear. V was clipped by 0 bases and J by 0 bases, with 9 bases between them. CDR1 is SGDLS, CDR2 YYNGEE, per germline. The CDR3 is 15 residues long. For the CDR3, the DNA is TGTGCCAGCAGCGTAGATGGGGAATCTAACTATGGCTACACCTTC. Residues: CASSVDGESNYGYTF.

This clonotype was picked up many times. J is TRBJ2-3 and V is TRBV9; D gene unclear. The CDR3 has 16 amino acids. The V and J ends lost 0 bases and 5 bases respectively, with 16 bases between them. CDR1 and CDR2 from the germline V gene are SGDLS and YYNGEE. The CDR3 protein is CASSVGNSRSLDTQYF. CDR3 sequence (DNA): TGTGCCAGCAGCGTAGGGAACTCCCGTAGTCTAGATACGCAGTATTTT. The whole variable domain, filled in from reference TRBV9 and TRBJ2-3, reads DSGVTQTPKHLITATGQRVTLRCSPRSGDLSVYWYQQSLDQGLQFLIQYYNGEERAKGNILERFSAQQFPDLHSELNLSSLELGDSALYFCASSVGNSRSLDTQYFGPGTRLTVL.

The table lists this clonotype with many counts. CDR3 DNA sequence: TGTGCCAGCAGCTTCCGGGACAGGGGGACCAACGAGCAGTACTTC. The encoded protein is CASSFRDRGTNEQYF. The V call is TRBV7-9, the J call TRBJ2-7; TRBD1 agrees at 11 bases. The germline CDR1 and CDR2 sequences are SEHNR and FQNEAQ (reference sequence). V was clipped by 3 bases and J by 5 bases; unmatched bases: 6. The CDR3 spans 15 residues. The variable domain in full, with the rest retrieved from reference TRBV7-9 and TRBJ2-7, is DTGVSQNPRHKITKRGQNVTFRCDPISEHNRLYWYRQTLGQGPEFLTYFQNEAQLEKSRLLSDRFSAERPKGSFSTLEIQRTEQGDSAMYLCASSFRDRGTNEQYFGPGTRLTVT.

The rearrangement uses TRBV3-1 and TRBJ1-2; possible D gene TRBD1, 5 bases. The CDR3 sequence is 15 residues long. The germline CDR1 and CDR2 sequences are LGHDT and YNNKEL (reference sequence). Trimming pared 4 bases from V and 6 bases from J, leaving 18 bases between. The CDR3: CASSPGRGRSHGYTF. DNA for the CDR3: TGTGCCAGCAGCCCCGGTAGGGGCCGGAGCCATGGCTACACCTTC.

This clonotype was seen ten or more times. The rearrangement uses TRBV7-2 and TRBJ1-1, with no clear D. The V end was cut by 4 bases, the J end by 2 bases, with 8 bases between. The CDR3 runs 13 residues. The germline CDR1 and CDR2 sequences are SGHTA and FQGNSA. The CDR3 coding sequence is TGTGCCAGCAGCTCCCTATTTAACACTGAAGCTTTCTTT. Translating it yields CASSSLFNTEAFF.

This clonotype was detected many times. The chain carries TRBV12-3 or TRBV12-4 and TRBJ2-7, with D possibly matching TRBD1 (5 bases). This CDR3 is built from 12 residues. Trimming stripped 6 bases from V and 3 bases from J, with 9 bases between. CDR3 amino acids: CASSADSYEQYF. The CDR3 DNA reads as TGTGCCAGCAGCGCAGACAGCTACGAGCAGTACTTC.

This clonotype was seen a handful of times. The genes are TRBV29-1 and TRBJ2-2, with unresolved D. Trimming pared 3 bases from V and 1 base from J, leaving 9 bases between. Germline values: CDR1 SQVTM, CDR2 ANQGSEA. The CDR3 runs to 14 residues. Here the CDR3 reads CSVDGRLNTGELFF. CDR3 nucleotides: TGCAGCGTTGATGGCAGGTTGAACACCGGGGAGCTGTTTTTT.

This clonotype was recorded at least ten times. The CDR3 sequence: CASRDLGSNEKLFF. Here the CDR3 DNA reads TGTGCCAGCAGAGATCTGGGGTCGAATGAAAAACTGTTTTTT. This rearrangement joins TRBV12-3 or TRBV12-4 to TRBJ1-4, with D unclear. The CDR3 extends over 14 amino acids. V was shortened by 6 bases and J by 5 bases, with 13 bases between the two germline ends.

There are a few counts of this clonotype. The CDR3 here is CASSDSVTWSGNEQFF. CDR3 DNA: TGTGCCAGCAGCGACTCCGTGACATGGAGTGGTAATGAGCAGTTCTTC. V and J are TRBV7-8 and TRBJ2-1, with D uncertain. V was trimmed by 5 bases and J by 7 bases, leaving 21 bases between them. This CDR3 contains 16 residues. Germline loops: CDR1 SGHVS, CDR2 FQNEAQ.

This clonotype was found many times. The chain uses TRBV4-1 and TRBJ1-4, with TRBD1 as a possible D gene (5 bases). The germline V gene has CDR1 MGHRA and CDR2 YSYEKL. V lost 1 base to trimming and J lost 8 bases, with 14 bases between them. The CDR3 runs 15 residues. The CDR3 coding sequence is TGCGCCAGCAGCCAAGGGGACGGACTTCTCGAAAAACTGTTTTTT. Translating gives CASSQGDGLLEKLFF.

This clonotype was seen only a few times. V and J are TRBV30 and TRBJ1-2, with D uncertain. The CDR3 consists of 13 residues. V lost 2 bases, J lost 4 bases, and 11 bases lay in between. Looked up from germline, CDR1 is GTSNPN and CDR2 is SVGIG (reference sequence). This CDR3 is CAWSPPQPYGYTF. CDR3 nucleotide sequence: TGTGCCTGGAGTCCCCCCCAGCCCTATGGCTACACCTTC.

This clonotype was seen at least ten times. The chain combines TRBV15 with TRBJ2-2, with 10 positions matching TRBD1. CDR3 size: 17 residues. J was trimmed by 4 bases and V by 0 bases; bases with no gene match: 5. From germline, CDR1 is LNHNV and CDR2 YYDKDF (reference sequence). The CDR3, as DNA: TGTGCCACCAGCAGAGACCGGGACAGGGGACGCACCGGGGAGCTGTTTTTT. Translated, it gives CATSRDRDRGRTGELFF.

Many counts were recorded for this clonotype. The CDR3 coding sequence is TGCGCCAGCAGCTGGACCCCTGGGGGCTTGAATGAGCAGTTCTTC. It yields the protein CASSWTPGGLNEQFF. V gene TRBV5-1 combines with J gene TRBJ2-1; D may be TRBD1 (6 bases). The CDR3 contains 15 residues. Germline CDR1 reads SGHRS; CDR2 reads YFSETQ. Trimming shortened V by 3 bases and J by 7 bases, and 17 bases separated the two germline ends.

The chain is built from TRBV5-1 and TRBJ2-1, with no clear D. Germline V gives CDR1 SGHRS, CDR2 YFSETQ. This CDR3 is built from 17 residues. Trimming removed 0 bases at V and 0 bases at J, with 13 bases between. CDR3 nucleotides: TGCGCCAGCAGCTTGGGGCCGGATAGGAGCTCCTACAATGAGCAGTTCTTC. Translated: CASSLGPDRSSYNEQFF.

The chain combines TRBV6-5 with TRBJ1-1, with a possible D match to TRBD1 (6 bases). CDR1 and CDR2 from the germline V gene are MNHEY and SVGAGI. Between the trimmed V and J ends, which lost 2 bases and 2 bases, there was a span of 15 bases. The CDR3 extends over 16 amino acids. The CDR3 DNA reads as TGTGCCAGCAGTTACGACTCCGACAGGCTAAACACTGAAGCTTTCTTT. This translates into CASSYDSDRLNTEAFF.

This clonotype was seen repeatedly, ten times or more. The chain carries TRBV9 and TRBJ1-4; D unclear. There are 13 residues in the CDR3. The germline V and J ends were trimmed by 4 bases and 7 bases, with 11 bases remaining between them. Germline assignment: CDR1 SGDLS and CDR2 YYNGEE. The DNA of the CDR3 is TGTGCCAGCAGCCGCAGATGGGGTGAAAAACTGTTTTTT. It is translated as CASSRRWGEKLFF.

This clonotype was counted many times. The V call is TRBV5-1, the J call TRBJ2-2, with D uncertain. V was cut by 6 bases and J by 4 bases, with 10 bases left in between. The CDR3 is made up of 13 amino acids. Per the germline V gene, CDR1 is SGHRS and CDR2 is YFSETQ. The CDR3 DNA follows: TGCGCCAGCAACAAATTGGGCACCGGGGAGCTGTTTTTT. Its protein is CASNKLGTGELFF.

This clonotype appeared many times. The chain employs TRBV18 and TRBJ1-1; TRBD1 matches at 7 bases. CDR3 length equals 14 residues. The V gene's germline CDR1 is KGHSH and CDR2 LQKENI. V gave up 3 bases and J gave up 1 base; unmatched junction bases: 2. Here the CDR3 reads CASSPGQENTEAFF. CDR3 sequence (DNA): TGTGCCAGCTCACCCGGACAGGAGAACACTGAAGCTTTCTTT.

This clonotype was counted at least ten times. The rearrangement links TRBV2 to TRBJ1-1; no clear D gene. The CDR3 is 14 residues long. CDR1 and CDR2 (germline): SNHLY, FYNNEI. The V and J ends lost 6 bases and 4 bases respectively, with 15 bases between them. CDR3 in amino acids: CASREDLRGTEAFF. The CDR3 region has the DNA TGTGCCAGCAGAGAGGACCTTCGGGGCACTGAAGCTTTCTTT.

This clonotype was counted at least ten times. V gene TRBV7-2 combines with J gene TRBJ2-7; TRBD2 agrees at 7 bases. The CDR3 totals 14 residues. The V gene's germline CDR1 is SGHTA and CDR2 FQGNSA. J lost 0 bases, V lost 2 bases, and 1 base had no gene match. The CDR3 region is CASSLTSASYEQYF. CDR3 coding DNA: TGTGCCAGCAGCTTAACTAGCGCCTCCTACGAGCAGTACTTC. Full variable domain (rest looked up from reference TRBV7-2 and TRBJ2-7): GAGVSQSPSNKVTEKGKDVELRCDPISGHTALYWYRQSLGQGLEFLIYFQGNSAPDKSGLPSDRFSAERTGGSVSTLTIQRTQQEDSAVYLCASSLTSASYEQYFGPGTRLTVT.